This TCR beta chain was sequenced for a study of T cells after yellow fever vaccination. The length of the CDR3 is 13 residues. Trimming shortened V by 5 bases and J by 3 bases, and 10 bases separated the two germline ends. The germline gives CDR1 MNHEY, CDR2 SVGAGI. This clonotype turned up a few times. MiXCR, run by TCRdb on the 5' RACE reads, gives a single entry per CDR3 protein. The data hold hundreds of thousands of distinct CDR3 sequences, with about 9.9% observed a single time. V is TRBV6-5 and J is TRBJ2-5, with D possibly TRBD1 on 5 matching bases. The source is a man aged 18 to 29 who received the YFV17D yellow fever vaccine. This specimen was PBMCs, taken on the day of the first yellow fever vaccination. The CDR3 spells CASSTDSKETQYF. CDR3 nucleotide sequence: TGTGCCAGCAGTACCGACAGCAAAGAGACCCAGTACTTC.